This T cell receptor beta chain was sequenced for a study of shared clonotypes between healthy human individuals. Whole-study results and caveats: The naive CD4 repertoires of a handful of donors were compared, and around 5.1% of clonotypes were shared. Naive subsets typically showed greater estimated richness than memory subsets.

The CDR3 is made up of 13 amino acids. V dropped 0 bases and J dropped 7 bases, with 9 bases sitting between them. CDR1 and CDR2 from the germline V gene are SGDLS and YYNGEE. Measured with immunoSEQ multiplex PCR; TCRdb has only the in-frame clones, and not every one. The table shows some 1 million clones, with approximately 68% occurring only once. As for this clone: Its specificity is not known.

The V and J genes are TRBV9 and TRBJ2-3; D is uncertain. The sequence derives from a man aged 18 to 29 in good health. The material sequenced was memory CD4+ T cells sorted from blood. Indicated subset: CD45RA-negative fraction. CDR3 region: CASSVGGANTQYF. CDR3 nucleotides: TGTGCCAGCAGCGTAGGAGGAGCCAATACGCAGTATTTT.